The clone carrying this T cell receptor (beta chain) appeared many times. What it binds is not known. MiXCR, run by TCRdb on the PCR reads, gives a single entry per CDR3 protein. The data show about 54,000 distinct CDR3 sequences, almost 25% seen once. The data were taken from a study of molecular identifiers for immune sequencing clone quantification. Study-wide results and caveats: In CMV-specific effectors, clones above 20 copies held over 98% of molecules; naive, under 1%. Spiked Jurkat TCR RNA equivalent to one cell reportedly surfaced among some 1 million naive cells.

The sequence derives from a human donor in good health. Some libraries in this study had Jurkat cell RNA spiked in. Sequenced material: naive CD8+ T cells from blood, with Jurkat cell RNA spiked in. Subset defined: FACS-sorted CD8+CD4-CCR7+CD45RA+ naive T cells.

The CDR3 is CASSLIGTEAFF. The CDR3 bases are TGTGCCAGCAGCTTAATAGGCACTGAAGCTTTCTTT. The chain recombines TRBV7-6 with TRBJ1-1, with D unresolved. V lost 2 bases, J lost 4 bases, and 5 bases lay in between. CDR1 and CDR2 from the germline V gene are SGHVS and FNYEAQ. The CDR3 loop spans 12 amino acids.